These 5 T cell receptor beta chains share one sample of origin, sequenced in a study of blood T cell repertoires in COVID-19. TCRdb keeps only in-frame clones here, not all; method: immunoSEQ multiplex PCR. Seen here are more than 200,000 clones, 82% observed once, and the top ten hold roughly 8.2%. Sequences were obtained from peripheral blood. These TCRs come from a woman of 80 years or more with COVID-19, enrolled during active disease.

The chain combines TRBV27 with TRBJ1-6, with D possibly matching TRBD1 (5 bases). Germline V lookup: CDR1 MNHEY, CDR2 SMNVEV (reference sequence). With 2 bases removed from V and 9 bases from J, the gap between germline ends came to 11 bases. The CDR3 has 14 residues. CDR3 sequence reads: CASSLQQAVSPLHF. The CDR3 bases are TGTGCCAGCAGTTTACAACAGGCTGTTTCACCCCTCCACTTT.

The V call is TRBV7-2, the J call TRBJ1-1, with no clear D. The CDR3 extends over 13 amino acids. V was shortened by 0 bases and J by 6 bases, with 8 bases between the two germline ends. The germline V gene encodes CDR1 SGHTA and CDR2 FQGNSA. The CDR3 nucleotides read TGTGCCAGCAGCTTAGCCCGTGGCTCTGAAGCTTTCTTT. Translating gives CASSLARGSEAFF.

The V and J genes are TRBV19 and TRBJ2-3, with 7 bases identical to TRBD1. V shed 6 bases and J 2 bases; nucleotides not matched to a gene: 8. Per the germline V gene, CDR1 is LNHDA and CDR2 is SQIVND (reference sequence). The CDR3 is 15 amino acids. CDR3 loop: CASSFMTGSTDTQYF. The CDR3 DNA reads TGTGCCAGTAGCTTTATGACAGGGTCCACAGATACGCAGTATTTT.

The chain couples TRBV5-1 to TRBJ1-5; the D is unclear. The germline gives CDR1 SGHRS, CDR2 YFSETQ. Trimming shortened V by 5 bases and J by 5 bases, and 11 bases separated the two germline ends. The CDR3 loop spans 13 amino acids. CDR3 region: CASRPGVDQPQHF. The CDR3 DNA is TGCGCCAGCAGGCCCGGGGTCGATCAGCCCCAGCATTTT.

The J gene is TRBJ2-1, the V gene TRBV5-1; 9 positions match TRBD2. The CDR3 sequence is 14 residues long. V dropped 0 bases and J dropped 8; count of bases not matched to a gene: 3. Per the germline V gene, CDR1 is SGHRS and CDR2 is YFSETQ. The CDR3 protein is CASSLVAGVDEQFF. The CDR3 DNA reads TGCGCCAGCAGCTTGGTAGCGGGAGTCGATGAGCAGTTCTTC. Full variable domain (outside the CDR3, taken from reference TRBV5-1 and TRBJ2-1): KAGVTQTPRYLIKTRGQQVTLSCSPISGHRSVSWYQQTPGQGLQFLFEYFSETQRNKGNFPGRFSGRQFSNSRSEMNVSTLELGDSALYLCASSLVAGVDEQFFGPGTRLTVL.